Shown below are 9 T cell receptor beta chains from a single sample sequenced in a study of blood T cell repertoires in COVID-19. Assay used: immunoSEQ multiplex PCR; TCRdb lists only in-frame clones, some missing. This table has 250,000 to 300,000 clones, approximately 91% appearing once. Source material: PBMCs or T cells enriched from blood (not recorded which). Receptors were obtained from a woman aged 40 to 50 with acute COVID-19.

The CDR3: CSVGDRAGEQFF. DNA of the CDR3: TGCAGCGTTGGGGACAGGGCGGGTGAGCAGTTCTTC. J is TRBJ2-1 and V is TRBV29-1, with 9 bases identical to TRBD1. The CDR3 has 12 residues. Trimming took 4 bases from V and 9 from J; bases not matched to a gene: 4. The germline CDR1 and CDR2 sequences are SQVTM and ANQGSEA.

CDR3 DNA: TGTGCCAGCAGAAATGGAGGTGACCGTCCTAACACTGAAGCTTTCTTT. It codes for CASRNGGDRPNTEAFF. This chain joins TRBV27 and TRBJ1-1; D unclear. The CDR3 length is 16 residues. Germline V gene sequence: CDR1 MNHEY, CDR2 SMNVEV (reference sequence). The V and J ends lost 6 bases and 2 bases respectively, with 19 bases between them.

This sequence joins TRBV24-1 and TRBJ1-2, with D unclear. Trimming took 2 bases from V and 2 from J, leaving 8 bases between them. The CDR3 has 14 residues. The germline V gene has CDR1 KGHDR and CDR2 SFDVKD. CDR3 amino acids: CATSDSTANYGYTF. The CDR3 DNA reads TGTGCCACCAGTGATTCGACTGCGAACTATGGCTACACCTTC.

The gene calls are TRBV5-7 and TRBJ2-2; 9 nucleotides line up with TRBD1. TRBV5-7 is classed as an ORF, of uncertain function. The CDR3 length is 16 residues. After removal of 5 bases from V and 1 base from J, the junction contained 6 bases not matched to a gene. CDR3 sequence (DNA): TGTGCCAGCAGACTCCAGGGACAGGGGAACACCGGGGAGCTGTTTTTT. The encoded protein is CASRLQGQGNTGELFF.

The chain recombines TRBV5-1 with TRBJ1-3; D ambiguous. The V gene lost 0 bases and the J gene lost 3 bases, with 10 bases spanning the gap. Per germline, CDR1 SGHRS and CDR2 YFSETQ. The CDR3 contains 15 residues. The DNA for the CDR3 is TGCGCCAGCAGCTTGGAAGCTTCGCGTGGAAACACCATATATTTT. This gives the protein CASSLEASRGNTIYF.

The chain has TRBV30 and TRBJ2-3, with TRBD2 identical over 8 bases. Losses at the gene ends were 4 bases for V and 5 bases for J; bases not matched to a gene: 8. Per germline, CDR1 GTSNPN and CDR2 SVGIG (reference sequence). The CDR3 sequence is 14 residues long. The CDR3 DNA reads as TGTGCCTGGATGGCTAGCGGGTCCCAAGATACGCAGTATTTT. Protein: CAWMASGSQDTQYF. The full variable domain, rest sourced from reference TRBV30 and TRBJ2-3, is SQTIHQWPATLVQPVGSPLSLECTVEGTSNPNLYWYRQAAGRGLQLLFYSVGIGQISSEVPQNLSASRPQDRQFILSSKKLLLSDSGFYLCAWMASGSQDTQYFGPGTRLTVL.

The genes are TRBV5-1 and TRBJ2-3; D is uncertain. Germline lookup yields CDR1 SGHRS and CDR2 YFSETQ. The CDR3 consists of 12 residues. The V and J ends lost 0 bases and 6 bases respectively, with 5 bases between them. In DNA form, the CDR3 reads TGCGCCAGCAGCTTGGAACGGGATACGCAGTATTTT. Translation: CASSLERDTQYF.

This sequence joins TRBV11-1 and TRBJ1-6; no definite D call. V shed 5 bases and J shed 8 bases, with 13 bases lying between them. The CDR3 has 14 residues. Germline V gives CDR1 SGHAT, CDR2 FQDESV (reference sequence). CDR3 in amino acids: CASSPTLRDSPLHF. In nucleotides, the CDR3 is TGTGCCAGCAGCCCGACTCTCCGGGATTCACCCCTCCACTTT.

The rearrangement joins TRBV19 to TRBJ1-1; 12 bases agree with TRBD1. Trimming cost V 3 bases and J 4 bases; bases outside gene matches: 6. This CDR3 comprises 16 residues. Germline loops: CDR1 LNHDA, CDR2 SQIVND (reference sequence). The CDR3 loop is CASSMGQGALGTEAFF. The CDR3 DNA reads TGTGCCAGTAGTATGGGACAGGGGGCGTTGGGCACTGAAGCTTTCTTT.